This T cell receptor beta chain was sequenced in a study of cytomegalovirus exposure and HLA in healthy donors. Germline V lookup: CDR1 LGHNA, CDR2 YSLEER. The V and J ends lost 0 bases and 6 bases respectively, with 15 bases between them. The CDR3 is made up of 16 amino acids. Study findings and constraints: Researchers catalogued approximately 170 TCR beta chains as cytomegalovirus-associated. The authors later found most CMV-associated TCR beta chains appeared HLA-restricted. Sequence variants that were highly shared formed a cluster that was likely a sequencing artifact.

The study ran its PCR with 60 Vbeta and 13 Jbeta primers. TCRdb's copy holds only in-frame clones and misses some; the assay was immunoSEQ multiplex PCR. In all, the sample yields 70,000 or so clones. Notes on this clone: No antigen is known for it.

This receptor was obtained from a man aged 40-50 years in good health and CMV-seronegative. The sample consisted of PBMCs. The V gene is TRBV4-3, the J gene TRBJ1-3; D is possibly TRBD1 (6 bases). CDR3 bases: TGCGCCAGCAGCCAAGAAACAACCAGGGGCCCAAACACCATATATTTT. Encoded protein: CASSQETTRGPNTIYF.